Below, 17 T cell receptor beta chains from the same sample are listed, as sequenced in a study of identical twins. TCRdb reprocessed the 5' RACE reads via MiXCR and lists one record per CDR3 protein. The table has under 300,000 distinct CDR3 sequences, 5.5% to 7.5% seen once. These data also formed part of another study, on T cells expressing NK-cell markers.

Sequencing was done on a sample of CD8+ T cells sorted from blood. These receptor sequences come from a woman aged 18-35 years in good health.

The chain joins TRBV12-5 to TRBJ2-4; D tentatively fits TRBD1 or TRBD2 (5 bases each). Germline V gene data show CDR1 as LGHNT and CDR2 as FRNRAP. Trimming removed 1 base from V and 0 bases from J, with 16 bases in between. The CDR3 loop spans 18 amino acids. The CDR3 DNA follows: TGTGCTAGTGGTTTGGCGGGACGCCCTAATCTAGCCAAAAACATTCAGTACTTC. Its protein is CASGLAGRPNLAKNIQYF.

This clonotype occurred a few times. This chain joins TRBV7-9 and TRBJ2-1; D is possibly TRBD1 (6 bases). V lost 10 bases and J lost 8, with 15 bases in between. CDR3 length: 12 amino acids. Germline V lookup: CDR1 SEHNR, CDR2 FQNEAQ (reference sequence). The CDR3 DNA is TGTGCCACCGGACAGTGGGTGGATGAGCAGTTCTTC. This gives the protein CATGQWVDEQFF. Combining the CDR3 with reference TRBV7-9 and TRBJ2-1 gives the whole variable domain DTGVSQNPRHKITKRGQNVTFRCDPISEHNRLYWYRQTLGQGPEFLTYFQNEAQLEKSRLLSDRFSAERPKGSFSTLEIQRTEQGDSAMYLCATGQWVDEQFFGPGTRLTVL.

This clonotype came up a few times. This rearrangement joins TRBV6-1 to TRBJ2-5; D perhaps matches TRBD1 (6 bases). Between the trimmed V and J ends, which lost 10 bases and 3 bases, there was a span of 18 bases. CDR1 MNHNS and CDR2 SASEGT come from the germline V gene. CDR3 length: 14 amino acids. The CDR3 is CATNPNSGEETQYF. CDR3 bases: TGTGCCACAAACCCCAACTCAGGGGAAGAGACCCAGTACTTC.

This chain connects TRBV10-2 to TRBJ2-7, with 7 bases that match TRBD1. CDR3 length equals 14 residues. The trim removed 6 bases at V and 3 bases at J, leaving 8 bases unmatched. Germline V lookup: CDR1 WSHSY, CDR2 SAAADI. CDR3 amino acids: CASSPGQLHYEQYF. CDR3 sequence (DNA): TGCGCCAGCAGCCCGGGACAGCTCCACTACGAGCAGTACTTC.

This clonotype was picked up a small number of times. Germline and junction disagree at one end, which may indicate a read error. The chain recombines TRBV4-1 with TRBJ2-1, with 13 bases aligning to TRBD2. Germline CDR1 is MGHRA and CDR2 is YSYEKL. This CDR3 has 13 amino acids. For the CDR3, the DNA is TGCGCCAGCAGCCAAGTAACTAGCGGGGGGGCGGTCTTC. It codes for CASSQVTSGGAVF.

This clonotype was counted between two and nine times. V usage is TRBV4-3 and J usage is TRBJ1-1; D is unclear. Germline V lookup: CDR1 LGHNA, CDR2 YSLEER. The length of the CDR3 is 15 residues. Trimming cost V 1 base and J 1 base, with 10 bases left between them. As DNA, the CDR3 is TGCGCCAGCAGCCAAGTAGGATACGGGAACACTGAAGCTTTCTTT. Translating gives CASSQVGYGNTEAFF.

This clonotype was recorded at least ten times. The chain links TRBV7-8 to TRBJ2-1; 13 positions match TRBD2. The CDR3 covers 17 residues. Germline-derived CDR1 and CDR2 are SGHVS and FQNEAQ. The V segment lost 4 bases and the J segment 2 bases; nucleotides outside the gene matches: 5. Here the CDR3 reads CASSSLGLAGAYNEQFF. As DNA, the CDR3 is TGTGCCAGCAGCTCCTTAGGACTAGCGGGAGCCTACAATGAGCAGTTCTTC.

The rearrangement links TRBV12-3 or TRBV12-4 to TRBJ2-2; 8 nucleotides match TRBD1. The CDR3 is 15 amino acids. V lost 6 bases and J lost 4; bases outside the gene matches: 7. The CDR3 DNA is TGTGCCAGCAGCGGAGAGACAGGGGTCACCGGGGAGCTGTTTTTT. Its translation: CASSGETGVTGELFF.

The CDR3 protein is CASSFRDRVHEQYF. CDR3 nucleotide sequence: TGTGCCAGCAGTTTCCGGGACAGGGTCCACGAGCAGTACTTC. The rearrangement joins TRBV11-2 to TRBJ2-7; 9 positions agree with TRBD1. Germline values: CDR1 SGHAT, CDR2 FQNNGV. The CDR3 consists of 14 residues. J gave up 5 bases and V 6 bases, and 8 bases lay outside the gene matches.

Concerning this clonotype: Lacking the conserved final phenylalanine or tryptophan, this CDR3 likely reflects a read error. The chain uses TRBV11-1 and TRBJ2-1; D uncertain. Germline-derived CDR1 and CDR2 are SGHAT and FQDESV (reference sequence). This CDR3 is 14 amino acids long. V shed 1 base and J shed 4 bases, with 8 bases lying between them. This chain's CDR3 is CASSLVYGYNEQFS. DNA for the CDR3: TGTGCCAGCAGCTTAGTTTACGGATACAATGAGCAGTTCTCC.

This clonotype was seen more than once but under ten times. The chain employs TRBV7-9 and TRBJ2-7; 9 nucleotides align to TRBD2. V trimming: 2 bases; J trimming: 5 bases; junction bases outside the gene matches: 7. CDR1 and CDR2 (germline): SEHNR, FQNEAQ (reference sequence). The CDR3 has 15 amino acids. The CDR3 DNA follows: TGTGCCAGCAGCTTATCTGCTAGCGGGAAAGACGAGCAGTACTTC. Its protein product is CASSLSASGKDEQYF.

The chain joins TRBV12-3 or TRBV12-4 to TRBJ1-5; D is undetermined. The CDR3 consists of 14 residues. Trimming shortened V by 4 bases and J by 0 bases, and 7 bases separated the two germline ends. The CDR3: CASSSSYSNQPQHF. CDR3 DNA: TGTGCCAGCAGTTCTAGCTATAGCAATCAGCCCCAGCATTTT.

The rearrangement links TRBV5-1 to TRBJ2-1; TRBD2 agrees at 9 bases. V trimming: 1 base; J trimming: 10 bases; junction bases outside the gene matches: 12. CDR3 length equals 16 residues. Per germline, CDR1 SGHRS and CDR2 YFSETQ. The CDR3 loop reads CASSLTSGPSREEQFF. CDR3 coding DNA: TGCGCCAGCAGCTTGACTAGCGGGCCGTCGCGGGAGGAGCAGTTCTTC.

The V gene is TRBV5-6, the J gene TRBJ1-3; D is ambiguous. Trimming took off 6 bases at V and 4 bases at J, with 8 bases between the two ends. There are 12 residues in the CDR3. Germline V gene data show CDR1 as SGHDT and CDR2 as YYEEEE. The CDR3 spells CASTEGGNTIYF. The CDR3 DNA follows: TGTGCCAGCACTGAAGGAGGAAACACCATATATTTT.

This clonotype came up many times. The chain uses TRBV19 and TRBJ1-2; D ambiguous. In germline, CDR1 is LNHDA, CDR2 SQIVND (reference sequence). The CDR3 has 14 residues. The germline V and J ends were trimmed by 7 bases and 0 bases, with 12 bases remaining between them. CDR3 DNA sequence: TGTGCCAGTACCCCACGCCGCGCTAACTATGGCTACACCTTC. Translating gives CASTPRRANYGYTF.

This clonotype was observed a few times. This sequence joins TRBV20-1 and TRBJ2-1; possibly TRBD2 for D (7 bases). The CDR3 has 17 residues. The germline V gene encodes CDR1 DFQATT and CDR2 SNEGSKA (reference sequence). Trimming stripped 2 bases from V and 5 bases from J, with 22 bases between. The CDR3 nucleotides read TGCAGTGCTAGATCCCGACGGGCGGGGGCCCTAAACAATGAGCAGTTCTTC. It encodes CSARSRRAGALNNEQFF.

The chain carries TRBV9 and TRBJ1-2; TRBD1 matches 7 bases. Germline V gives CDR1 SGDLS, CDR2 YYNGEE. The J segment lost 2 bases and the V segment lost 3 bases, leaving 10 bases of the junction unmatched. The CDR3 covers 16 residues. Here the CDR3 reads CASSATTLTGNYGYTF. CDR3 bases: TGTGCCAGCAGCGCAACGACTCTGACAGGGAACTATGGCTACACCTTC.